This T cell receptor (beta chain) was sequenced in a study of cytomegalovirus exposure and HLA in healthy donors (dated 2017 in TCRdb). With respect to the entire study: The 650 to 750 repertoires of the first cohort and the approximately 110 validation repertoires were produced on the same platform, according to a later analysis. The study aimed to test whether signatures of past pathogen exposure could be identified by cataloging public T cell receptors. In addition to the first cohort of 650 to 800 subjects, a separate validation cohort of 130 or so different subjects was used. High-throughput TCR immunosequencing, statistical association of individual TCRs with disease status, and machine learning were combined to predict cytomegalovirus infection status. The paper as a whole reports these results and caveats: Most TCR sequences were seen in very few donors, while some public TCRs were found in many individuals. A later analysis lacked HLA typing for the validation cohort, so it scored co-occurrence in that cohort across all 110 or so repertoires. In both the original and validation cohorts, the classifier was reported to diagnose cytomegalovirus status with high specificity and sensitivity. In the study, some 160 TCR beta chains were listed as associated with cytomegalovirus. Of the cluster scores, roughly 95% were above 0 in a later analysis, which found that TCRs clustered in the first cohort also tended to co-occur in the approximately 130 validation repertoires. The authors suggested that the approach could potentially be extended to other disease states and immunological phenotypes. In vitro tests confirmed that a few of the cytomegalovirus-associated TCR beta chains recognize cytomegalovirus antigens.

The donors were included in the validation cohort of 130 or so subjects, a group kept apart from the roughly 730-subject first cohort. Note on this clone: Its antigen target is currently unknown. It has no much larger one-base neighbor in the sample; base qualities were not kept. Within the sample, other DNA sequences also encode this same CDR3.

The library was obtained by the immunoSEQ multiplex PCR assay. In the source study's methods: A statistical classification framework was built for diagnosing cytomegalovirus status from the catalog of TCR beta chain sequences. Entries here come from immuneACCESS through TCRdb and include only in-frame sequences with V and J called. Some clones fail to appear in such tables; in the studies checked, an unresolved V gene covers under half of the shortfall, and the cause of the remainder is unknown. That table gives V, J and clone size, and the DNA gave D and trimming. This sample has about 110,000 clones in its table, and approximately 96% of those were observed once. 0.67% of the sample is in the top ten clones. Sequencing was done on a sample of PBMCs. This sequence originates from a young woman in good health and CMV-seronegative.

CDR3 region: CASRADSYEQYF. The DNA sequence reads TGTGCCAGCAGGGCTGACTCGTACGAGCAGTACTTC. The rearranged chain carries TRBV2 and TRBJ2-7; no D gene call is confident. The germline V gene specifies SNHLY as CDR1 and FYNNEI as CDR2. V is reduced by 6 bases and J by 4 bases, leaving a spacing of 10 bases between them. The CDR3 runs 12 amino acids, cysteine and phenylalanine included. The only DNA kept is the CDR3, 36 bases in frame from the first base.